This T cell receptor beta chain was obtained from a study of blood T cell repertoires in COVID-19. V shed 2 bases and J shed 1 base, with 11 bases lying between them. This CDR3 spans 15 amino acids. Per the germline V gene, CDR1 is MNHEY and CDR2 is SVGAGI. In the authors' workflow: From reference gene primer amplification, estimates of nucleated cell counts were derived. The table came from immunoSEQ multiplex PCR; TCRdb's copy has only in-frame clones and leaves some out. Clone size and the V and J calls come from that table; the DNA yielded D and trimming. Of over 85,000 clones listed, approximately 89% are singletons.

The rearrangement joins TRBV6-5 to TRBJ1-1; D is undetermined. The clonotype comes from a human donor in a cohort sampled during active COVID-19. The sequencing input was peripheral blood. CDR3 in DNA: TGTGCCAGCAGTTACCGAACAGCAAGGAACACTGAAGCTTTCTTT. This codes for CASSYRTARNTEAFF.